The 18 T cell receptor beta chains given below trace back to one sample, sequenced in a study of T cell responses to AZD1222 COVID-19 vaccine. Measured with immunoSEQ multiplex PCR; TCRdb has only the in-frame clones, and not every one. This sample has about 160,000 clones, with under 95% found just once. The sequenced sample was peripheral blood, obtained 28 days after the second AZD1222 dose. These receptors all come from an adult who received the AZD1222 COVID-19 vaccine.

This rearrangement joins TRBV19 to TRBJ1-2; D is uncertain. V dropped 4 bases and J dropped 5 bases, with 17 bases sitting between them. Germline CDR1 LNHDA, CDR2 SQIVND (reference sequence). This CDR3 spans 15 amino acids. The CDR3 DNA sequence: TGTGCCAGTAGTACTACCGGCCGAGGTGTTTATGGCTACACCTTC. This gives the protein CASSTTGRGVYGYTF.

CDR3 in amino acids: CASTKYGAPNQPQHF. DNA for the CDR3: TGTGCCAGCACGAAGTATGGGGCACCAAATCAGCCCCAGCATTTT. J is TRBJ1-5 and V is TRBV5-6; possibly TRBD1 for D (5 bases). V lost 6 bases, J lost 4 bases, and 17 bases lay in between. Per the germline V gene, CDR1 is SGHDT and CDR2 is YYEEEE. This CDR3 has 15 amino acids.

The gene calls are TRBV9 and TRBJ2-1; no reliable D call. V lost 0 bases and J lost 3, with 10 bases in between. The germline V gene has CDR1 SGDLS and CDR2 YYNGEE. This CDR3 is 15 amino acids long. This chain's CDR3 is CASSVVPGSYNEQFF. CDR3 nucleotides: TGTGCCAGCAGCGTAGTGCCTGGCAGCTACAATGAGCAGTTCTTC.

This clone came up a few times. V and J are TRBV4-1 and TRBJ2-3; 12 bases agree with TRBD2. Germline V gives CDR1 MGHRA, CDR2 YSYEKL. The CDR3 sequence is 16 residues long. The V and J ends lost 4 bases and 2 bases, in that order; junction bases with no gene match: 4. The CDR3 reads CASSPGLAGYTDTQYF. CDR3 DNA sequence: TGCGCCAGCAGCCCCGGACTAGCGGGGTACACAGATACGCAGTATTTT.

V gene TRBV9 combines with J gene TRBJ1-2; D is unclear. Trimming left V 0 bases short and J 3 bases short, with 12 bases between. The CDR3 loop spans 15 amino acids. Germline lookup yields CDR1 SGDLS and CDR2 YYNGEE. The CDR3 spells CASSVGRISYYGYTF. The DNA of the CDR3 is TGTGCCAGCAGCGTAGGGAGGATATCATACTATGGCTACACCTTC.

This sequence joins TRBV27 and TRBJ2-6; D is unclear. The CDR3 totals 14 residues. Trimming shortened V by 5 bases and J by 1 base, and 6 bases separated the two germline ends. The germline V gene has CDR1 MNHEY and CDR2 SMNVEV (reference sequence). The CDR3 spells CASSARSGANVLTF. As DNA, the CDR3 is TGTGCCAGCAGTGCGAGGTCTGGGGCCAACGTCCTGACTTTC.

The chain uses TRBV7-8 and TRBJ1-4; D gene unclear. The CDR3 totals 13 residues. Germline-derived CDR1 and CDR2 are SGHVS and FQNEAQ. V dropped 2 bases and J dropped 0 bases, with 1 base sitting between them. Written as DNA, the CDR3 is TGTGCCAGCAGCTTAACAACTAATGAAAAACTGTTTTTT. As protein: CASSLTTNEKLFF. Full variable domain (missing parts from reference TRBV7-8 and TRBJ1-4): GAGVSQSPRYKVAKRGQDVALRCDPISGHVSLFWYQQALGQGPEFLTYFQNEAQLDKSGLPSDRFFAERPEGSVSTLKIQRTQQEDSAVYLCASSLTTNEKLFFGSGTQLSVL.

This clone was found a few times. The junction and the germline gene differ at one end; a read error may be behind it. The V call is TRBV6-6, the J call TRBJ1-4, with D unresolved. In germline, CDR1 is MNHNY, CDR2 SVGAGI (reference sequence). CDR3 size: 13 residues. CDR3 residues: CATSTATNEKLFF. CDR3 DNA: TGTGCCACCAGTACTGCAACTAATGAAAAACTGTTTTTT.

The chain combines TRBV7-9 with TRBJ1-2; no firm D call. This CDR3 has 13 residues. Germline lookup yields CDR1 SEHNR and CDR2 FQNEAQ (reference sequence). The V gene lost 4 bases and the J gene lost 8 bases, with 14 bases spanning the gap. CDR3 residues: CASSSGSSTGYTF. Written as DNA, the CDR3 is TGTGCCAGCAGCTCGGGGTCCTCTACGGGCTACACCTTC.

The V and J genes are TRBV4-1 and TRBJ1-2; D is undetermined. Trimming cost V 4 bases and J 8 bases, with 14 bases left between them. CDR3 length equals 13 residues. Germline V gene data show CDR1 as MGHRA and CDR2 as YSYEKL. The CDR3 DNA follows: TGCGCCAGCAGCCCTCCCGCGGGGAACGGCTACACCTTC. This sequence encodes CASSPPAGNGYTF.

This sequence joins TRBV19 and TRBJ1-4; no clear D gene. The germline V and J ends were trimmed by 5 bases and 4 bases, with 8 bases remaining between them. The CDR3 runs 13 residues. The germline V gene has CDR1 LNHDA and CDR2 SQIVND (reference sequence). DNA for the CDR3: TGTGCCAGTAGTGTACAGATTAATGAAAAACTGTTTTTT. This translates into CASSVQINEKLFF.

This chain uses TRBV7-9 with TRBJ1-1; the D is unclear. The CDR3 consists of 16 residues. V shed 5 bases and J shed 3 bases, with 19 bases lying between them. Germline CDR1 SEHNR, CDR2 FQNEAQ (reference sequence). In DNA, the CDR3 is TGTGCCAGCAGCCCCTCAACCTTTAGGTTCGACACTGAAGCTTTCTTT. It is translated as CASSPSTFRFDTEAFF.

This clone was seen only a few times. The chain carries TRBV7-2 and TRBJ1-1, with D maybe TRBD1 (5 bases). V was clipped by 2 bases and J by 1 base, with 5 bases between them. The CDR3 length is 13 residues. Germline V gene data show CDR1 as SGHTA and CDR2 as FQGNSA. CDR3 residues: CASSLTGNTEAFF. CDR3 bases: TGTGCCAGCAGCTTAACAGGGAACACTGAAGCTTTCTTT.

The genes are TRBV11-2 and TRBJ2-7, with D uncertain. CDR3 length: 16 amino acids. V gave up 5 bases and J gave up 1 base, with 18 bases separating them. In germline, CDR1 is SGHAT, CDR2 FQNNGV. CDR3 DNA: TGTGCCAGCAGCCAACCATCGGCGTCCTCATCCTACGAGCAGTACTTC. Protein: CASSQPSASSSYEQYF.

The chain combines TRBV12-3 or TRBV12-4 with TRBJ2-1; a possible D gene is TRBD2 (5 bases). Trimming pared 6 bases from V and 9 bases from J, leaving 15 bases between. This CDR3 is 13 amino acids long. This CDR3 is CASSWTGRGEQFF. CDR3 DNA sequence: TGTGCCAGCAGCTGGACGGGTCGGGGTGAGCAGTTCTTC.

V gene TRBV30 combines with J gene TRBJ2-7; D not certain. The length of the CDR3 is 12 residues. Trimming removed 3 bases at V and 4 bases at J, with 10 bases between. The germline V gene encodes CDR1 GTSNPN and CDR2 SVGIG (reference sequence). DNA of the CDR3: TGTGCCTGGAGAGGATCCGGGTACGAGCAGTACTTC. As protein: CAWRGSGYEQYF. Full variable domain (missing parts from reference TRBV30 and TRBJ2-7): SQTIHQWPATLVQPVGSPLSLECTVEGTSNPNLYWYRQAAGRGLQLLFYSVGIGQISSEVPQNLSASRPQDRQFILSSKKLLLSDSGFYLCAWRGSGYEQYFGPGTRLTVT.

The chain employs TRBV4-1 and TRBJ1-5, with D possibly matching TRBD1 (5 bases). The CDR3 extends over 14 amino acids. The germline V gene encodes CDR1 MGHRA and CDR2 YSYEKL. The V gene lost 0 bases and the J gene lost 7 bases, with 10 bases spanning the gap. For the CDR3, the DNA is TGCGCCAGCAGCCAAGAAGTGGGGCCGCAGCCCCAGCATTTT. Residues: CASSQEVGPQPQHF.

This sequence joins TRBV15 and TRBJ2-5; 9 nucleotides match TRBD1. Germline V gene lookup returns CDR1 LNHNV and CDR2 YYDKDF (reference sequence). This CDR3 spans 15 amino acids. J gave up 5 bases and V 4 bases, and 8 bases lay outside the gene matches. DNA of the CDR3: TGTGCCACCAGCACCCATGGACAGGGGTCCGAGACCCAGTACTTC. Residues: CATSTHGQGSETQYF.